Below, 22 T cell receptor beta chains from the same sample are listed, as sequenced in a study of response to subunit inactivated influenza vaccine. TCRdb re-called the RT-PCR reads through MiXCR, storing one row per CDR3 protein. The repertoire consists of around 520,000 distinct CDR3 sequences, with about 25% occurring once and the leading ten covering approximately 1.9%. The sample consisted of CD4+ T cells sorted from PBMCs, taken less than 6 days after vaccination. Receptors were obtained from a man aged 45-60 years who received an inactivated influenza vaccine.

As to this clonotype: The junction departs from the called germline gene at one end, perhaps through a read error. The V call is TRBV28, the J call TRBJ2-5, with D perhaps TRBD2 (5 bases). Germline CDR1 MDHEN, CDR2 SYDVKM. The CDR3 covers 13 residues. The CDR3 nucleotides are TGTGCCGGCAGTTTCTCGGGGCAAGAGACCCAGTACTTC. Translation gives CAGSFSGQETQYF. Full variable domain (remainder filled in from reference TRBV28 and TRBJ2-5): DVKVTQSSRYLVKRTGEKVFLECVQDMDHENMFWYRQDPGLGLRLIYFSYDVKMKEKGDIPEGYSVSREKKERFSLILESASTNQTSMYLCAGSFSGQETQYFGPGTRLLVL.

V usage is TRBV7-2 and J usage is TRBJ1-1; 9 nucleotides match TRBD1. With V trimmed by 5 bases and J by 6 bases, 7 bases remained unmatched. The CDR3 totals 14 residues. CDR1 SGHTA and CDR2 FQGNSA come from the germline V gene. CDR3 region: CASSRQGVWAEAFF. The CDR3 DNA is TGTGCCAGCAGCCGACAGGGGGTGTGGGCTGAAGCTTTCTTT.

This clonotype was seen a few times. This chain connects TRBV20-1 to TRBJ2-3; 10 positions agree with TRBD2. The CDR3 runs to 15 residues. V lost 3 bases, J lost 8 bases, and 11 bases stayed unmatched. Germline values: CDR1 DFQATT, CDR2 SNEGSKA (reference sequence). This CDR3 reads CSASAAGGRYSTQYF. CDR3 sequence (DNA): TGCAGTGCTAGTGCAGCGGGAGGGCGGTACAGTACGCAGTATTTT.

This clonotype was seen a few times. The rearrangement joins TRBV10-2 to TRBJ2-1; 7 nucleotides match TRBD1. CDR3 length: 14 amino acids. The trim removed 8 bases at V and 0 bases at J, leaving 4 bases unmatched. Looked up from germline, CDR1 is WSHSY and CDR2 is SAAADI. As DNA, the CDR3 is TGCGCCAGCTTGGGACAGAGCTCCTACAATGAGCAGTTCTTC. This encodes CASLGQSSYNEQFF.

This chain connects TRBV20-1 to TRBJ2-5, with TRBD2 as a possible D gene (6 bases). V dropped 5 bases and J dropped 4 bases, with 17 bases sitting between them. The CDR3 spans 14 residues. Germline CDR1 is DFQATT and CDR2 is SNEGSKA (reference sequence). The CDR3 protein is CSAGASVGGETQYF. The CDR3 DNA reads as TGCAGTGCTGGGGCGTCGGTGGGGGGAGAGACCCAGTACTTC.

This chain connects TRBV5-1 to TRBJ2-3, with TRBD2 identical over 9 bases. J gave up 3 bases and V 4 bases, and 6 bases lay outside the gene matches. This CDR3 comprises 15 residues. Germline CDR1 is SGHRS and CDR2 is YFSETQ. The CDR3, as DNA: TGCGCCAGCAGCAACATAGCGGGAGAAACAGATACGCAGTATTTT. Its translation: CASSNIAGETDTQYF.

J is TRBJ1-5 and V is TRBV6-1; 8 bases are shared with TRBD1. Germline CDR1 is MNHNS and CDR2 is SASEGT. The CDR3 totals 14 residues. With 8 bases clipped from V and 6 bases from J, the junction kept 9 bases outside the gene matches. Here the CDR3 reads CASYDRGGVQPQHF. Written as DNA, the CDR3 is TGTGCCAGCTATGACAGGGGCGGGGTTCAGCCCCAGCATTTT.

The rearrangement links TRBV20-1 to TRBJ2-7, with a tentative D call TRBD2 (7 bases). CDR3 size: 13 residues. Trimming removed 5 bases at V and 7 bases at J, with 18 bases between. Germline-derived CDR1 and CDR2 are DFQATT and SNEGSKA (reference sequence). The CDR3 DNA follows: TGCAGTGCTCCAAGGGGGGGGCCCAGGGAGCAGTACTTC. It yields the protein CSAPRGGPREQYF.

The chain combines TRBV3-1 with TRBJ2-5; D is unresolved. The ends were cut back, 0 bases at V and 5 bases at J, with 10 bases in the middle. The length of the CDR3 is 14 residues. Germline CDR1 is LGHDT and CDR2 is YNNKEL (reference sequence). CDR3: CASSQDSLEETQYF. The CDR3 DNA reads TGTGCCAGCAGCCAAGATTCCTTGGAGGAGACCCAGTACTTC.

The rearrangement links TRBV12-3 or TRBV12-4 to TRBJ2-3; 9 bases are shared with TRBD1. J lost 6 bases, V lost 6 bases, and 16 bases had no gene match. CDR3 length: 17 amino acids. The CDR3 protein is CASSPAGGQGNSDTQYF. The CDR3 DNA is TGTGCCAGCAGCCCTGCTGGGGGACAGGGCAATTCGGATACGCAGTATTTT.

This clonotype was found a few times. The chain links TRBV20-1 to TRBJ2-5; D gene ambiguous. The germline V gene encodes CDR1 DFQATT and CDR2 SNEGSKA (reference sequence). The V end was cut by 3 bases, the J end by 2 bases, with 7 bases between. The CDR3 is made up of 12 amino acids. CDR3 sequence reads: CSARARQETQYF. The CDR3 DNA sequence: TGCAGTGCTAGGGCTAGGCAAGAGACCCAGTACTTC.

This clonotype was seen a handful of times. The chain's CDR3 is CASSRDTLFEQYF. CDR3 sequence (DNA): TGTGCCAGCAGCCGGGACACCCTGTTTGAGCAGTACTTC. The rearrangement uses TRBV7-8 and TRBJ2-7, with D tentatively TRBD1 (6 bases). The CDR3 spans 13 residues. Germline CDR1 is SGHVS and CDR2 is FQNEAQ. V lost 5 bases and J 7 bases, leaving 15 bases between the germline ends.

The CDR3, as DNA: TGCAGTGCTGTGGGGAGCGCAACTAATGAAAAACTGTTTTTT. Amino acids: CSAVGSATNEKLFF. J is TRBJ1-4 and V is TRBV20-1; D gene uncertain. Trimming stripped 5 bases from V and 0 bases from J, with 10 bases between. Per the germline V gene, CDR1 is DFQATT and CDR2 is SNEGSKA (reference sequence). This CDR3 has 14 residues.

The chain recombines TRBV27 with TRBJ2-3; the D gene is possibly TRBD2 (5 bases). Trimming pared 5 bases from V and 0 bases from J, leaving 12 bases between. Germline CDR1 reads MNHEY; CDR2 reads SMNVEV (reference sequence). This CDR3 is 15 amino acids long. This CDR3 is CASSPRVLSTDTQYF. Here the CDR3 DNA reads TGTGCCAGCAGTCCGAGGGTCTTGAGCACAGATACGCAGTATTTT.

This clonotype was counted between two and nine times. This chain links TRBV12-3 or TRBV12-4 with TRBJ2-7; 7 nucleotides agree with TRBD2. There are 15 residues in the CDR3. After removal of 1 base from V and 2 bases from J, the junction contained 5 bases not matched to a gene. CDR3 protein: CASSLGLAVAYEQYF. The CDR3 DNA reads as TGTGCCAGCAGTTTAGGACTAGCTGTGGCCTACGAGCAGTACTTC.

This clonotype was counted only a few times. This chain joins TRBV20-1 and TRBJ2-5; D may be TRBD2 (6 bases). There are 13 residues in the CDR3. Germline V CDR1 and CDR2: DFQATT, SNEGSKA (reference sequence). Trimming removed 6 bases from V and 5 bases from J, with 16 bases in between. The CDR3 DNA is TGCAGTGCGCACGGGCCTAGCGTGGAGACCCAGTACTTC. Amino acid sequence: CSAHGPSVETQYF.

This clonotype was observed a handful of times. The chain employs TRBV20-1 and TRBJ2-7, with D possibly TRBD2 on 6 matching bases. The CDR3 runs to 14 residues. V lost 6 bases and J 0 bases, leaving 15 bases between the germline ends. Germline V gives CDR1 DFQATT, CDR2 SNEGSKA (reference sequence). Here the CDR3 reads CSARPAGSSYEQYF. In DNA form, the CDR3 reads TGCAGTGCAAGACCTGCGGGGAGCTCCTACGAGCAGTACTTC.

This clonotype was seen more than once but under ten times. Here the CDR3 reads CSVEDGRLAGAEQYF. Here the CDR3 DNA reads TGCAGCGTTGAAGATGGGAGGCTAGCGGGAGCCGAGCAGTACTTC. The chain couples TRBV29-1 to TRBJ2-7; 10 nucleotides match TRBD2. Germline values: CDR1 SQVTM, CDR2 ANQGSEA. The V and J ends lost 0 bases and 6 bases, in that order; junction bases with no gene match: 8. The CDR3 consists of 15 residues.

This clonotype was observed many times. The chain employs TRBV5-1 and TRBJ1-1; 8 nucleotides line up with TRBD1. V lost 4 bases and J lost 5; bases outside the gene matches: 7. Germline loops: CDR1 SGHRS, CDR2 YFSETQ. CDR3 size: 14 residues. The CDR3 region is CASSTDRGGTEAFF. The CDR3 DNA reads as TGCGCCAGCAGCACCGACAGGGGCGGGACTGAAGCTTTCTTT.

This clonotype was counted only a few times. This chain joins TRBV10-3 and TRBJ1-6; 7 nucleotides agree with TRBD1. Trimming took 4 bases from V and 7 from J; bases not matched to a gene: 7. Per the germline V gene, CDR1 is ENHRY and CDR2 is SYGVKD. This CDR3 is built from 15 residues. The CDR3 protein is CAISVSGTENSPLHF. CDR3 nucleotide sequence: TGTGCCATCAGTGTCTCCGGGACAGAAAATTCACCCCTCCACTTT.

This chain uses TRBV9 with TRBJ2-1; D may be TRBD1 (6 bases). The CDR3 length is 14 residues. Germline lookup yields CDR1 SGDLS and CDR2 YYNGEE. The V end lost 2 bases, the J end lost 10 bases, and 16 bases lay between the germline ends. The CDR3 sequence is CASSVQTQGIEQFF. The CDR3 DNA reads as TGTGCCAGCAGCGTCCAGACCCAGGGGATCGAGCAGTTCTTC. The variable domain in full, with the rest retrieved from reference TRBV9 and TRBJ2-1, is DSGVTQTPKHLITATGQRVTLRCSPRSGDLSVYWYQQSLDQGLQFLIQYYNGEERAKGNILERFSAQQFPDLHSELNLSSLELGDSALYFCASSVQTQGIEQFFGPGTRLTVL.

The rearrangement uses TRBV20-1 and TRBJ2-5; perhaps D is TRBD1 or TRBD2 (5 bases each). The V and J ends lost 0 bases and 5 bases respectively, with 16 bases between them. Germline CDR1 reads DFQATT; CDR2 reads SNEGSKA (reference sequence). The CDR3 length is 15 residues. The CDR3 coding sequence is TGCAGTGCTAGAGACAGATACTTGGGGGTGGAGACCCAGTACTTC. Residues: CSARDRYLGVETQYF.